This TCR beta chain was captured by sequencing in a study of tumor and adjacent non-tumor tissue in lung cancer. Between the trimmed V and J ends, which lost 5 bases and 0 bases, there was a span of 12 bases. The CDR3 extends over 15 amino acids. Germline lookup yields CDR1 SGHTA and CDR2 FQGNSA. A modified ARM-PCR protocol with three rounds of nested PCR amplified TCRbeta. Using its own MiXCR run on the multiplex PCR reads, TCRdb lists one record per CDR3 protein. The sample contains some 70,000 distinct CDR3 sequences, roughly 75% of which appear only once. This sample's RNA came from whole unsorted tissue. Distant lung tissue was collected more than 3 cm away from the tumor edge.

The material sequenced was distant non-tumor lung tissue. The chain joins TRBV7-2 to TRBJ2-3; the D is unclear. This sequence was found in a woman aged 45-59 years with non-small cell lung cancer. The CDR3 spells CASSPNLLSTDTQYF. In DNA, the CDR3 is TGTGCCAGCAGCCCGAATTTGTTGAGCACAGATACGCAGTATTTT.